This TCR beta chain was sequenced in a study of tumor-infiltrating lymphocytes in localized non-small cell lung cancer. As regards this clone: The antigen is undetermined.

The germline CDR1 and CDR2 sequences are MNHEY and SVGAGI. The V gene lost 6 bases and the J gene lost 4 bases, with 18 bases spanning the gap. There are 15 residues in the CDR3. Study-level points and caveats: TCRbeta sequencing showed higher T cell infiltration in tumors than uninvolved lung. Different pieces of the same tissue went to different assays, confounding technical variation with intratumor heterogeneity.

Clones were read by immunoSEQ multiplex PCR, and TCRdb kept only the in-frame ones, dropping some. The table lists 5,500 to 8,500 clones, about 79% of them singletons. The clonotype was recovered from a human donor with non-small cell lung cancer. The chain combines TRBV6-5 with TRBJ1-2; D might be TRBD1 (5 bases). The sample consisted of uninvolved lung tissue not adjacent to the tumor. The DNA of the CDR3 is TGTGCCAGCAGAACCACAGGATGGCTCGTCTATGGCTACACCTTC. It is translated as CASRTTGWLVYGYTF.